One and the same sample provided the 13 T cell receptor beta chains below, sequenced in a study of blood T cells in healthy people across ages. Primed by a sample-barcoded 5' primer and a J-beta primer mix, a second PCR proceeded for 7 to 11 cycles. Using its own MiXCR run on the 5' RACE reads, TCRdb lists one record per CDR3 protein. The sample gives about 1.1 million distinct CDR3 sequences, roughly two fifths of which show up once; about 12% is in the top ten. Material for sequencing was blood. These receptor sequences come from a young man in good health.

V usage is TRBV6-6 and J usage is TRBJ1-1, with 8 bases identical to TRBD1. Germline values: CDR1 MNHNY, CDR2 SVGAGI (reference sequence). Losses at the gene ends were 2 bases for V and 7 bases for J; bases not matched to a gene: 9. CDR3 length: 15 residues. The CDR3 DNA reads TGTGCCAGCAGTTACCGGAGTGGGACAGGCCGTGAAGCTTTCTTT. Amino acids: CASSYRSGTGREAFF.

The J gene is TRBJ2-3, the V gene TRBV2; 10 bases line up with TRBD2. The CDR3 is made up of 15 amino acids. V shed 4 bases and J 4 bases; nucleotides not matched to a gene: 5. Germline V gives CDR1 SNHLY, CDR2 FYNNEI. The DNA for the CDR3 is TGTGCCAGCAGTGGAGTAAGCGGGGGGGCAGATACGCAGTATTTT. This sequence encodes CASSGVSGGADTQYF.

Only a few counts were recorded for this clonotype. CDR3 DNA: TGCGCCAGCAGCTTGGCCCCCTTTCTAGGGCACATTCAGTACTTC. It encodes CASSLAPFLGHIQYF. The chain has TRBV5-1 and TRBJ2-4; no firm D call. In germline, CDR1 is SGHRS, CDR2 YFSETQ. The CDR3 is 15 residues long. Trimming took off 0 bases at V and 8 bases at J, with 15 bases between the two ends.

Notes on this clonotype: With a much larger clone just one base away, this may be a read error. The CDR3 end shows no conserved phenylalanine or tryptophan, and so a read error is likely. The V call is TRBV20-1, the J call TRBJ1-4; TRBD1 is a possible D gene (5 bases). Germline values: CDR1 DFQATT, CDR2 SNEGSKA (reference sequence). The length of the CDR3 is 11 residues. V lost 6 bases to trimming and J lost 8 bases, with 10 bases between them. CDR3 loop: CSARVNEKLFL. Here the CDR3 DNA reads TGCAGTGCCAGGGTGAACGAAAAACTGTTTTTA.

This clonotype was observed a few times. The chain uses TRBV6-1 and TRBJ2-7; D is unclear. This CDR3 has 13 residues. V was clipped by 1 base and J by 0 bases, with 4 bases between them. CDR1 and CDR2 from the germline V gene are MNHNS and SASEGT. CDR3 nucleotides: TGTGCCAGCAGTGAAGGCACCTCCTACGAGCAGTACTTC. Residues: CASSEGTSYEQYF.

This rearrangement joins TRBV28 to TRBJ2-3, with TRBD1 matching 7 bases. The CDR3 spans 13 residues. Trimming removed 5 bases from V and 10 bases from J; junction bases left unmatched: 9. Germline-derived CDR1 and CDR2 are MDHEN and SYDVKM. CDR3: CASSLGQASAQYF. CDR3 sequence (DNA): TGTGCCAGCAGTCTAGGACAGGCGTCGGCGCAGTATTTT.

This clonotype was detected only a few times. V and J are TRBV20-1 and TRBJ1-1; D gene unclear. The germline V gene encodes CDR1 DFQATT and CDR2 SNEGSKA (reference sequence). The CDR3 extends over 13 amino acids. V lost 3 bases and J lost 1, with 9 bases in between. The CDR3 here is CSASLGWNTEAFF. Here the CDR3 DNA reads TGCAGTGCTAGTCTGGGGTGGAACACTGAAGCTTTCTTT.

This chain links TRBV20-1 with TRBJ2-7; 11 bases are a match to TRBD2. The DNA end favors TRBJ2-5, so the J call may be wrong. The germline gives CDR1 DFQATT, CDR2 SNEGSKA (reference sequence). The length of the CDR3 is 16 residues. The CDR3 DNA reads as TGCAGTGCTACCCGCCCTAGCGGGGGGATCCAAGAGACCCAGTACTTC. Its translation: CSATRPSGGIQETQYF.

The chain combines TRBV5-1 with TRBJ2-5; D gene unclear. V lost 1 base, J lost 1 base, and 8 bases lay in between. CDR3 length equals 14 residues. From germline, CDR1 is SGHRS and CDR2 YFSETQ. The CDR3 nucleotides are TGCGCCAGCAGCTTGTCCGGACCCCAAGAGACCCAGTACTTC. Translation gives CASSLSGPQETQYF.

The V and J genes are TRBV13 and TRBJ2-1, with D uncertain. Trimming took off 3 bases at V and 7 bases at J, with 7 bases between the two ends. Germline-derived CDR1 and CDR2 are PRHDT and FYEKMQ (reference sequence). This CDR3 has 12 residues. The CDR3 is CASSFSLNEQFF. The CDR3 nucleotides read TGTGCCAGCAGCTTCTCTCTGAATGAGCAGTTCTTC. The whole variable domain, remainder taken from reference TRBV13 and TRBJ2-1, is AAGVIQSPRHLIKEKRETATLKCYPIPRHDTVYWYQQGPGQDPQFLISFYEKMQSDKGSIPDRFSAQQFSDYHSELNMSSLELGDSALYFCASSFSLNEQFFGPGTRLTVL.

The chain has TRBV20-1 and TRBJ1-1; 9 bases agree with TRBD1. The J segment lost 4 bases and the V segment lost 0 bases, leaving 6 bases of the junction unmatched. There are 15 residues in the CDR3. The germline CDR1 and CDR2 sequences are DFQATT and SNEGSKA (reference sequence). As DNA, the CDR3 is TGCAGTGCTAGAGATACCGGGACAGGGCGCACTGAAGCTTTCTTT. Its protein is CSARDTGTGRTEAFF.

This clonotype appeared a single time. The V and J genes are TRBV4-3 and TRBJ2-2; TRBD1 might be the D (6 bases). Germline V lookup: CDR1 LGHNA, CDR2 YSLEER. The length of the CDR3 is 16 residues. Trimming took off 4 bases at V and 3 bases at J, with 15 bases between the two ends. Here the CDR3 reads CASSPTDRADTGELFF. The CDR3 DNA reads as TGCGCCAGCAGCCCCACGGACAGAGCTGACACCGGGGAGCTGTTTTTT.

Of note for this clonotype: This clone may be a read error of a much larger clone one base away. The J gene is TRBJ2-1, the V gene TRBV12-3 or TRBV12-4, with 7 bases aligning to TRBD1. The DNA matches TRBJ2-7 better at its end, which makes the J call doubtful. The CDR3 totals 15 residues. CDR3 nucleotides: TGTGCCAGCAGGCCTACAGGGGAAGGTTACAATGAGCAGTACTTC. Residues: CASRPTGEGYNEQYF.